The next 4 T cell receptor beta chains were all read from a single sample in a study of cytomegalovirus exposure and HLA in healthy donors (TCRdb year 2017). The method behind the library was the immunoSEQ multiplex PCR assay. For the multiplex PCR, a mixture combining 60 forward primers for TCR Vbeta segments and 13 reverse primers for TCR Jbeta segments was used. Here the immuneACCESS table is served through TCRdb, limited to in-frame sequences with V and J called. Missing clones are a known gap in these copies; in checked studies unresolved V genes cover under half, and the rest lacks a known reason. The sample table records 150,000 or so clones; roughly 80% of these occur just once. The ten largest clones represent roughly 4.7% of the sample. Input material: PBMCs. The origin of the receptors is a woman aged 50 to 60 in good health and CMV-seropositive.

This chain connects TRBV28 to TRBJ1-2; no definite D call. CDR1 MDHEN and CDR2 SYDVKM come from the germline V gene. This CDR3 contains 13 residues. V was clipped by 7 bases and J by 4 bases, with 13 bases between them. CDR3 in DNA: TGTGCCAGCACCGCCTGGGCGACCTATGGCTACACCTTC. It encodes CASTAWATYGYTF.

The gene calls are TRBV4-3 and TRBJ1-2, with TRBD1 matching 10 bases. The CDR3 spans 14 residues. Unmatched junction bases numbered 4, after V lost 1 base and J lost 8 bases. Germline CDR1 and CDR2: LGHNA and YSLEER. The CDR3 sequence: CASSQGMGQGGYTF. Written as DNA, the CDR3 is TGCGCCAGCAGCCAAGGAATGGGACAGGGGGGCTACACCTTC.

This sequence joins TRBV28 and TRBJ1-1; no definite D call. CDR1 is MDHEN, CDR2 SYDVKM, per germline. The length of the CDR3 is 13 residues. V was trimmed by 2 bases and J by 6 bases, leaving 10 bases between them. The CDR3 sequence: CASSLGQASEAFF. The CDR3 coding sequence is TGTGCCAGCAGTTTAGGGCAGGCGTCTGAAGCTTTCTTT.

This clone was found once. Relative to the germline gene, one junction end is altered; a read error may explain this. The chain is built from TRBV7-7 and TRBJ2-7; D might be TRBD1 (6 bases). Germline-derived CDR1 and CDR2 are SSHAT and FNYEAQ (reference sequence). The CDR3 extends over 13 amino acids. As DNA, the CDR3 is TGTGCTAGCACTTCACCAGGGGTGGGGGAGCAGTACTTC. Its protein product is CASTSPGVGEQYF. Drawing the rest from reference TRBV7-7 and TRBJ2-7, the complete variable domain is GAGVSQSPRYKVTKRGQDVTLRCDPISSHATLYWYQQALGQGPEFLTYFNYEAQPDKSGLPSDRFSAERPEGSISTLTIQRTEQRDSAMYRCASTSPGVGEQYFGPGTRLTVT.